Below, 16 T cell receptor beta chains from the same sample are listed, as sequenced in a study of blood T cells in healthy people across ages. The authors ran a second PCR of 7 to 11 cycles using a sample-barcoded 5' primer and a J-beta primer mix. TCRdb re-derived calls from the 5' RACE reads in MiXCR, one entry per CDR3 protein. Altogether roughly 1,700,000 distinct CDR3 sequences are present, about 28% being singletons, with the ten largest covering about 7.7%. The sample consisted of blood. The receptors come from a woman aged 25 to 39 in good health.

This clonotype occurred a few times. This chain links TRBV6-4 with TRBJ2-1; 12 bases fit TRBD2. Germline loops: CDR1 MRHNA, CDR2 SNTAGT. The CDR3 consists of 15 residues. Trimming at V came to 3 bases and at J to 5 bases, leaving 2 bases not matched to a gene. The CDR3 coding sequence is TGTGCCAGCAGTGATGGACTAGCGGGGAACAATGAGCAGTTCTTC. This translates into CASSDGLAGNNEQFF.

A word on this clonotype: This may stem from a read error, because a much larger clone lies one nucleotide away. CDR3 in DNA: TGTGCCAGCCCTTGGGGGGGCAACTATGGCTACACCTTC. Amino acids: CASPWGGNYGYTF. The chain joins TRBV12-3 or TRBV12-4 to TRBJ1-2; D is possibly TRBD1 (6 bases). This CDR3 has 13 residues. The germline V and J ends were trimmed by 8 bases and 2 bases, with 12 bases remaining between them.

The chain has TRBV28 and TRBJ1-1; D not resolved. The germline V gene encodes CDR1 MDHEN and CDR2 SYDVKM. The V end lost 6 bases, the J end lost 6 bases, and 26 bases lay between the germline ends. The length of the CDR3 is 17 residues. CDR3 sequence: CASSLVFDWSYFAEAFF. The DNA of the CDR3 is TGTGCCAGCAGCCTCGTTTTTGACTGGTCTTACTTTGCTGAAGCTTTCTTT.

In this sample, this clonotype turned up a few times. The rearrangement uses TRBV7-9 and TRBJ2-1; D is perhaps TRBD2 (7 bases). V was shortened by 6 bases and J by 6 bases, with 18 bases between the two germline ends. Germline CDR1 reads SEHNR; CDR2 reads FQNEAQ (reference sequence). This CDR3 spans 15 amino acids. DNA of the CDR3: TGTGCCAGCAGTCCCTCGGGGGGCTCTACCAATGAGCAGTTCTTC. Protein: CASSPSGGSTNEQFF.

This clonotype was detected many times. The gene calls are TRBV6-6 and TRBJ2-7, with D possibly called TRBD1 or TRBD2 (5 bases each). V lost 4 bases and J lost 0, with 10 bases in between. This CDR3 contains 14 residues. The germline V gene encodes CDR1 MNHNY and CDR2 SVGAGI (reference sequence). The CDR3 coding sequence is TGTGCCAGCAGTTCCTGGGGGACCTCCTACGAGCAGTACTTC. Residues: CASSSWGTSYEQYF.

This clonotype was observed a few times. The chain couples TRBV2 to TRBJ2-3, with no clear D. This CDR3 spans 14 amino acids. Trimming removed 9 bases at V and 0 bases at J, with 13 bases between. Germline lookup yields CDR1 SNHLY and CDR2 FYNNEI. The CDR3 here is CASPMPTSTDTQYF. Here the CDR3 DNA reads TGTGCCAGTCCTATGCCCACTAGCACAGATACGCAGTATTTT. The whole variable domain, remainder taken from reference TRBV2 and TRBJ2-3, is EPEVTQTPSHQVTQMGQEVILRCVPISNHLYFYWYRQILGQKVEFLVSFYNNEISEKSEIFDDQFSVERPDGSNFTLKIRSTKLEDSAMYFCASPMPTSTDTQYFGPGTRLTVL.

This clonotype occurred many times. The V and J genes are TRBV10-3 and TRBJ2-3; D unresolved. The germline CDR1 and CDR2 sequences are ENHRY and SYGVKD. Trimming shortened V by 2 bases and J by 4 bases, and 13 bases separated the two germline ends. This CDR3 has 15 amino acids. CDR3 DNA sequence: TGTGCCATCAGTGAGCCCTCGCGGCGACCAGATACGCAGTATTTT. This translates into CAISEPSRRPDTQYF.

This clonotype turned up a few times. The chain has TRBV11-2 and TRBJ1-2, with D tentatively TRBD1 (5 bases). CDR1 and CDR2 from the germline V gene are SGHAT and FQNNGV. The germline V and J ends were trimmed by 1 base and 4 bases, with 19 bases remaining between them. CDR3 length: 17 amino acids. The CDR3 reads CASSLGIGGTSGYGYTF. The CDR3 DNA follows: TGTGCCAGCAGCTTAGGAATCGGGGGGACCTCTGGCTATGGCTACACCTTC.

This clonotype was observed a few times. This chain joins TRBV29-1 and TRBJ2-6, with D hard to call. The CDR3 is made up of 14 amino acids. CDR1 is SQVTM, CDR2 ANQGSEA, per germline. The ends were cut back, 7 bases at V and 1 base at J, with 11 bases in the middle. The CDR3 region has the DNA TGCAGCGCGACCTCAGGATCTGGGGCCAACGTCCTGACTTTC. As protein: CSATSGSGANVLTF.

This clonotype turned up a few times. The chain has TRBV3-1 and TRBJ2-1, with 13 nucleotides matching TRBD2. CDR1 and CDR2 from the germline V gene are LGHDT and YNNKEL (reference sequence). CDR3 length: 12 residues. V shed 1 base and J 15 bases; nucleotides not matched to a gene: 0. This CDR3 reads CASSQGTSGGFF. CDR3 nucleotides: TGTGCCAGCAGCCAAGGGACTAGCGGGGGGTTCTTC.

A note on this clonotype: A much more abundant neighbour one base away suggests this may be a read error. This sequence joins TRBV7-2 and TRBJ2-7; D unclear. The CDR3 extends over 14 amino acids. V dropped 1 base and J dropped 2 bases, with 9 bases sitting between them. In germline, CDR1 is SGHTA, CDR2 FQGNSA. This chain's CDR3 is CASSLGQSPYEQYF. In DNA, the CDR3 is TGTGCCAGCAGCTTAGGTCAGAGCCCCTACGAGCAGTACTTC.

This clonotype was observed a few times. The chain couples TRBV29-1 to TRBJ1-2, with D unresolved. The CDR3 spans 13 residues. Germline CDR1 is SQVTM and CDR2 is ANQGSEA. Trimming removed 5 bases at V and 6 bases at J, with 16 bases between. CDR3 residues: CSVRRGKVDGYTF. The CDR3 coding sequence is TGCAGCGTTCGGCGAGGGAAGGTAGATGGCTACACCTTC.

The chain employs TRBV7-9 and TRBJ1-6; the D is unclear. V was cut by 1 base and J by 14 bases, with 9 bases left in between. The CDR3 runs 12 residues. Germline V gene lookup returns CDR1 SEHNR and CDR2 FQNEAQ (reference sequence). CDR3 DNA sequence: TGTGCCAGCAGCTTAGGGTTTATGGCCCTCCACTTT. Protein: CASSLGFMALHF.

DNA for the CDR3: TGCGCCAGCAGCTTGGCCAGCATCGAGACCCAGTACTTC. Encoded protein: CASSLASIETQYF. V usage is TRBV5-1 and J usage is TRBJ2-5; D is undetermined. The CDR3 has 13 residues. Trimming stripped 0 bases from V and 5 bases from J, with 8 bases between. Germline CDR1 and CDR2: SGHRS and YFSETQ.

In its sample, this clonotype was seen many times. This CDR3 is CASSLDSGRGTQYF. As DNA, the CDR3 is TGCGCCAGCAGCTTGGATTCGGGCCGAGGGACCCAGTACTTC. The rearrangement joins TRBV5-1 to TRBJ2-5; D is uncertain. Trimming shortened V by 0 bases and J by 7 bases, and 13 bases separated the two germline ends. CDR3 size: 14 residues. The V gene's germline CDR1 is SGHRS and CDR2 YFSETQ.

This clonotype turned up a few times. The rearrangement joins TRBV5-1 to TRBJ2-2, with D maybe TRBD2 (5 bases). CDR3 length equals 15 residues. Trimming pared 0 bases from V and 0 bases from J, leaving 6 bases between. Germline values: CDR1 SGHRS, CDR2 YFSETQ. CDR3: CASSLVAPNTGELFF. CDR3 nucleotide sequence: TGCGCCAGCAGCTTGGTAGCGCCGAACACCGGGGAGCTGTTTTTT.